This TCR beta chain was sequenced in a study of Ad26.COV2.S vaccination and SARS-CoV-2 variants. Study details: In the COV1001 trial, the donor was in the Ad26.COV2.S arm. Dosing was one shot or two shots 56 days apart. Study-wide findings and caveats: Non-spike TCR breadth did not differ much between vaccine and placebo recipients.

Profiling relied on immunoSEQ multiplex PCR, and the TCRdb table lists in-frame clones only, not all of them. The sample carries 400,000 to 450,000 clones, less than 95% recorded once. Of note for this clone: Its antigen is as yet unknown.

Germline V gives CDR1 LNHDA, CDR2 SQIVND (reference sequence). The CDR3 length is 16 residues. V was pared by 3 bases and J by 0 bases, with 11 bases between. The treatment was: 19 received Ad26.COV2.S at low or high dose, single or two shots; 5 received placebo; per-sample allocation not given. Samples analyzed were those drawn on day 63 after the first vaccine or placebo injection. This TCR was recovered from a person aged 18-65 years who received the Ad26.COV2.S COVID-19 vaccine or a placebo. The rearrangement uses TRBV19 and TRBJ2-2; a weak D match, TRBD1 (5 bases). The material was peripheral blood, obtained in a trial of Ad26.COV2.S vaccine versus placebo. In DNA, the CDR3 is TGTGCCAGTAGTATCTTAGACAGACCGAACACCGGGGAGCTGTTTTTT. Translation: CASSILDRPNTGELFF. Full variable domain (rest looked up from reference TRBV19 and TRBJ2-2): DGGITQSPKYLFRKEGQNVTLSCEQNLNHDAMYWYRQDPGQGLRLIYYSQIVNDFQKGDIAEGYSVSREKKESFPLTVTSAQKNPTAFYLCASSILDRPNTGELFFGEGSRLTVL.